This T cell receptor beta chain is drawn from a study of blood T cell repertoires in COVID-19. V lost 4 bases, J lost 4 bases, and 15 bases lay in between. Germline V gene sequence: CDR1 SGDLS, CDR2 YYNGEE. The CDR3 length is 14 residues. Authors' analysis steps: Counts of nucleated cells, estimated from reference gene primer amplification, were obtained. The assay was immunoSEQ multiplex PCR, and TCRdb's table has in-frame clones only and misses some. V and J calls and clone size are given by that table; D and trimming were obtained from the DNA. Of about 80,000 clones listed, roughly 80% are singletons.

The TCR sequence derives from an older woman with acute or convalescent COVID-19. The sequenced sample consisted of peripheral blood. This chain links TRBV9 with TRBJ2-7; tentative D call: TRBD2 (6 bases). The CDR3 sequence is CASSSDGGGYEQYF. In DNA form, the CDR3 reads TGTGCCAGCAGCTCGGACGGGGGAGGATACGAGCAGTACTTC.